The clone carrying this T cell receptor (beta chain) was seen more than once but under ten times. Antigen specificity is unknown. This entry comes from a study of identical twins. TCRdb passed the 5' RACE reads through MiXCR, listing each CDR3 protein once. The table includes 500,000 or so distinct CDR3 sequences, 20% to 25% detected once. There are 17 residues in the CDR3. V trimming: 2 bases; J trimming: 8 bases; junction bases outside the gene matches: 13. Germline assignment: CDR1 LNHNV and CDR2 YYDKDF (reference sequence). Study outcomes and limitations: Invariant T cells like MAIT and iNKT could partly confound the zero-insertion analyses. Among out-of-frame alpha sequences shared by twins, low generation probability occurred in excess.

These data also formed part of another study, on T cells expressing NK-cell markers. That investigation notes: There were a few donors in whom these clonotypes also led the CD3+CD56-NKG2C+ fraction. Whether expanded NKG2C-expressing T cell clones recognize HCMV is unknown.

Sequencing was carried out using CD4+ T cells sorted from blood. This clonotype was sampled from a woman aged 18-30 years in good health. The V gene is TRBV15, the J gene TRBJ2-2; TRBD1 aligns across 8 bases. In DNA form, the CDR3 reads TGTGCCACCAGCAGATCGCCCCACGGCAGGGGGCTAGGGGAGCTGTTTTTT. It specifies CATSRSPHGRGLGELFF.